The present T cell receptor beta chain was sequenced within a study of shared clonotypes between healthy human individuals. Findings of the study overall: How much donors shared clonotypes was expected to be affected by sequencing depth.

Sequenced by immunoSEQ multiplex PCR; TCRdb stores in-frame clones only, minus some. The data contain approximately 1.4 million clones, around 98% of them seen just once; the ten biggest clones take up approximately 0.44%. The V and J ends lost 7 bases and 2 bases respectively, with 17 bases between them. Germline CDR1 MNHNY, CDR2 SVGAGI (reference sequence). The CDR3 spans 15 residues. Negatively enriched CD4+ T cells were divided by CD45RA into naive and memory. Of note for this clone: Antigen unknown.

This rearrangement joins TRBV6-6 to TRBJ1-1, with D perhaps matching TRBD1 (6 bases). Sequencing used naive CD4+ T cells sorted from blood. Subset here: CD45RA+ positively selected. This clonotype was sampled from a man aged 25-40 years in good health. CDR3 in DNA: TGTGCCAGCACTCTAACAGGGATTCGTAACACTGAAGCTTTCTTT. Protein product: CASTLTGIRNTEAFF.